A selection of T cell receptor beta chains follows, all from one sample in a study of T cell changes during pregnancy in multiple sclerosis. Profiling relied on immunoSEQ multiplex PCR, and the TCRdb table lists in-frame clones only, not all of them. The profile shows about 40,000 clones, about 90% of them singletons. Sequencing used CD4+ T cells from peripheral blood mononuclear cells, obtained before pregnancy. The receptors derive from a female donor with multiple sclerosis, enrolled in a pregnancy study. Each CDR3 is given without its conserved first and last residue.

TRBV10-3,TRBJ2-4,AIRGGQGNIQY
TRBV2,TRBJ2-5,ASSEAPGKETQY
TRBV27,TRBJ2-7,ASRRTGSSYEQY
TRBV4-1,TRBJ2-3,ASSPLAGGGDTQY
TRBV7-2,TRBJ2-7,ASSTTDFYEQY
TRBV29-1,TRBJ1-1,SVAPGQGMNTEAF
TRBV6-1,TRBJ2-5,ASSGGTRQETQY
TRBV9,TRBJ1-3,ASSPQGAAGNTIY
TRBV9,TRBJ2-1,ASSVGVPGEQF
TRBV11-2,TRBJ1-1,ASSAGTPFIRNTEAF
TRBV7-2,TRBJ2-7,ASRRAGTGSYEQY
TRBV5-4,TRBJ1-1,ASKEQVPLADTEAF
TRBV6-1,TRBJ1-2,ASSQGSRSNYGYT
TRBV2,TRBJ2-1,AGGQYNEQF
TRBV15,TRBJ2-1,ATSRDTGYEQF
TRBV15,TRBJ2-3,ATSRVRQSGGTDTQY
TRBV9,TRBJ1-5,ASSGPGGQPQH
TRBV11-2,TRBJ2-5,ASSLLAVQETQY
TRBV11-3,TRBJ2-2,ASSLGQNTGELF
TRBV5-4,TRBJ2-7,ASSFRDRGDEQY
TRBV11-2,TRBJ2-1,ASSFRDIYNEQF
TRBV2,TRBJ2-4,ASRETSLAKNIQY
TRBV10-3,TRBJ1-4,ATLGQGNEKLF
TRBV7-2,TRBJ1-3,ASSLGAGAGNTIY
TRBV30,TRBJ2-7,AWSLGQGEQY
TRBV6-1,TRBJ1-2,ASVREQAGNQGYT
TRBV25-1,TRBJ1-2,ASSEVGQDHYGYT